This TCR beta chain was observed in a study of OX40 agonist ivuxolimab in advanced cancers. Assay: immunoSEQ multiplex PCR; the TCRdb copy retains only in-frame clones and omits some. The sample comprises over 35,000 clones, 85% to 90% of which are singletons, and roughly a third rests with the top ten. The CDR3 sequence is 12 residues long. J gave up 2 bases and V 7 bases, and 3 bases lay outside the gene matches. CDR1 and CDR2 from the germline V gene are SQVTM and ANQGSEA. V usage is TRBV29-1 and J usage is TRBJ2-3; 7 nucleotides match TRBD1. This receptor was obtained from an adult with an advanced solid tumor such as melanoma, head and neck, liver or kidney cancer. The material sequenced was CD4+ or CD8+ T cells sorted from blood, taken in a trial of the OX40 agonist ivuxolimab. The CDR3 DNA is TGCAGCGGGGGACAGTACACAGATACGCAGTATTTT. This sequence encodes CSGGQYTDTQYF.